The sequence of this T cell receptor (beta chain) was determined in a study of blood T cell repertoires in COVID-19. For the study at large: Samples representing acute and convalescent COVID-19 were sourced from the United States, Italy and Spain. PBMCs, B-cell-depleted T cells, or T cells provided the cDNA or gDNA that made up the material.

The CDR3 has 13 amino acids. V lost 6 bases and J lost 4, with 13 bases in between. The germline gives CDR1 MDHEN, CDR2 SYDVKM. Methods used by the authors: It was from reference gene primer amplification that nucleated cell counts were estimated. Some clones are missing from TCRdb's copy, which holds only in-frame ones; the method was immunoSEQ multiplex PCR. V and J calls and clone size come straight from that table; D and trimming were deduced from the DNA. The table has 140,000 or so clones, about 87% seen once. The source of this sequence is a human donor in a cohort sampled during active COVID-19. Sequencing was done on a sample of peripheral blood. The chain joins TRBV28 to TRBJ2-7; a weak D match, TRBD2 (5 bases). The CDR3, as DNA: TGTGCCAGCAGCTTCTTGGGAGTTTACGAGCAGTACTTC. Its translation: CASSFLGVYEQYF.